Many counts were recorded for the clone carrying this T cell receptor (beta chain). Its antigen remains unidentified. V shed 0 bases and J shed 6 bases, with 8 bases lying between them. The length of the CDR3 is 13 residues. The germline CDR1 and CDR2 sequences are KGHDR and SFDVKD. The CDR3 regions of TCR beta were amplified from RNA transcripts. First-round RT-PCR targeting the TCR CDR3 was performed with the HTBI primer set. In TCRdb, the multiplex PCR reads were re-called with MiXCR into one record per CDR3 protein. The profile shows a few hundred thousand distinct CDR3 sequences, roughly an eighth of them singletons. The data stem from a study of T cells in Graves' hyperthyroidism and ophthalmopathy. Study details: Peripheral blood specimens were obtained at initial diagnosis, prior to any treatment. Findings of the study overall: In the blood, most expanded thyroid clonotypes above 0.001 appeared as well.

This TCR was sampled from a woman in her forties with Graves' ophthalmopathy. V is TRBV24-1 and J is TRBJ2-7; the D call may be TRBD1 or TRBD2 (5 bases each). Source material: blood. The CDR3 here is CATSDLGGSEQYF. In DNA, the CDR3 is TGTGCCACCAGTGATTTGGGGGGATCCGAGCAGTACTTC.